These 17 T cell receptor beta chains share one sample of origin, sequenced in a study of regulatory T cells in long-lasting Graves disease. The time point denotes: newly diagnosed GD, antithyroid drugs for less than 3 months. PBMCs were the source of the RNA used for TCR sequencing. Sequencing libraries for TCR beta were prepared with iRepertoire HTBI primers and Arm-PCR of CDR3 regions. Using its own MiXCR run on the multiplex PCR reads, TCRdb lists one record per CDR3 protein. The sample has some 600,000 distinct CDR3 sequences, 15% to 20% seen once. The sample was also linked to a second study, of T cells in Graves' hyperthyroidism and ophthalmopathy.

The sample in question was peripheral blood mononuclear cells (PBMCs), obtained at new diagnosis, from a patient treated with antithyroid drugs. The receptors here all came from a man in his late teens or twenties with Graves disease.

Only a few counts were recorded for this clonotype. This chain links TRBV27 with TRBJ2-4, with D perhaps TRBD1 (6 bases). The CDR3 sequence is 17 residues long. Germline V lookup: CDR1 MNHEY, CDR2 SMNVEV (reference sequence). Between the trimmed V and J ends, which lost 4 bases and 2 bases, there was a span of 18 bases. Written as DNA, the CDR3 is TGTGCCAGCAGTTCCTGGGGGCTAGCTGGGACCAAAAACATTCAGTACTTC. This encodes CASSSWGLAGTKNIQYF.

The CDR3 loop is CASTPGQVYNSPLHF. The CDR3 region has the DNA TGTGCCAGCACTCCAGGACAGGTCTATAATTCACCCCTCCACTTT. The rearrangement joins TRBV6-1 to TRBJ1-6; TRBD1 matches at 7 bases. Unmatched junction bases numbered 6, after V lost 7 bases and J lost 3 bases. Germline V gene lookup returns CDR1 MNHNS and CDR2 SASEGT. The CDR3 extends over 15 amino acids.

With regard to this clonotype: This may arise from a read error, as a much more abundant clone is one base away. V gene TRBV6-2 or TRBV6-3 combines with J gene TRBJ2-2; maybe TRBD2 (6 bases). Germline lookup yields CDR1 MNHEY and CDR2 SVGEGT. The CDR3 totals 16 residues. The DNA of the CDR3 is TGTACCAGCAGCCAGATAGCGGCCCCGAACACCGGGGAGCTGTTTTTT. Protein product: CTSSQIAAPNTGELFF.

CDR3 amino acids: CASRGPGGLYTGELFF. In DNA form, the CDR3 reads TGTGCCAGCAGGGGCCCAGGAGGATTGTACACCGGGGAGCTGTTTTTT. J is TRBJ2-2 and V is TRBV6-1; TRBD2 is a possible D gene (5 bases). There are 16 residues in the CDR3. Trimming took off 6 bases at V and 3 bases at J, with 17 bases between the two ends. Germline V lookup: CDR1 MNHNS, CDR2 SASEGT.

This clonotype was picked up a small number of times. The J gene is TRBJ2-3, the V gene TRBV2; the D is unclear. In germline, CDR1 is SNHLY, CDR2 FYNNEI. V lost 7 bases and J 0 bases, leaving 14 bases between the germline ends. This CDR3 contains 15 residues. In DNA form, the CDR3 reads TGTGCCAGCAAGTCAGAGTCGAGTAGCACAGATACGCAGTATTTT. It is translated as CASKSESSSTDTQYF.

On this clonotype itself: The junction shows a germline mismatch at one end, possibly a read error. The chain couples TRBV12-3 or TRBV12-4 to TRBJ1-3; 8 bases line up with TRBD1. The CDR3 contains 19 residues. The CDR3 DNA sequence: TGTGCCAGCAGGACACAGGGGACAGGAGAAAGACTCTCTGGAAACGCCATATATTTT. Translating it yields CASRTQGTGERLSGNAIYF.

The chain combines TRBV12-3 or TRBV12-4 with TRBJ2-7; D possibly corresponds to TRBD1 (5 bases). This CDR3 contains 15 residues. V was trimmed by 5 bases and J by 3 bases, leaving 17 bases between them. Written as DNA, the CDR3 is TGTGCCAGCAGTCAGGCTGGCCCAGGGAACTACGAGCAGTACTTC. Protein product: CASSQAGPGNYEQYF.

The rearrangement uses TRBV9 and TRBJ1-1, with D perhaps TRBD1 (6 bases). In germline, CDR1 is SGDLS, CDR2 YYNGEE. V was shortened by 1 base and J by 5 bases, with 9 bases between the two germline ends. The CDR3 spans 13 residues. The CDR3 DNA is TGTGCCAGCAGCGTACACAGGGAGACTGAAGCTTTCTTT. This sequence encodes CASSVHRETEAFF.

For this clonotype: A much larger clone differs from this one at a single base, so this may be a read error. The chain combines TRBV30 with TRBJ2-1, with 10 bases matching TRBD2. Per the germline V gene, CDR1 is GTSNPN and CDR2 is SVGIG (reference sequence). The CDR3 is 13 amino acids. The DNA of the CDR3 is TGTGCCTGGACTAGCGGGAGCCGAAGGGTACAGCTCTTC. Encoded protein: CAWTSGSRRVQLF.

This rearrangement joins TRBV20-1 to TRBJ2-2; 12 nucleotides agree with TRBD1. The CDR3 is 17 amino acids. Unmatched junction bases numbered 4, after V lost 0 bases and J lost 2 bases. The V gene's germline CDR1 is DFQATT and CDR2 SNEGSKA (reference sequence). In DNA form, the CDR3 reads TGCAGTGCTAGAGATGGGACAGGGGGCCTAAACACCGGGGAGCTGTTTTTT. Translating gives CSARDGTGGLNTGELFF.

The chain recombines TRBV6-2 or TRBV6-3 with TRBJ2-6, with TRBD1 matching over 8 bases. Germline loops: CDR1 MNHEY, CDR2 SVGEGT. Trimming cost V 7 bases and J 0 bases; bases outside gene matches: 11. This CDR3 has 18 residues. CDR3 sequence: CASTRMAGGRSGANVLTF. CDR3 coding DNA: TGTGCCAGCACCCGCATGGCAGGGGGCCGCTCTGGGGCCAACGTCCTGACTTTC.

V usage is TRBV7-3 and J usage is TRBJ2-3; 8 bases line up with TRBD2. Germline V lookup: CDR1 SGHTA, CDR2 FQGTGA. CDR3 length: 14 amino acids. The junction had 2 bases not matched to a gene; V was cut back by 1 base and J by 5 bases. The CDR3 bases are TGTGCCAGCAGCTTAAACGGGGGGGTAGATACGCAGTATTTT. It codes for CASSLNGGVDTQYF.

This clonotype was seen ten or more times. The chain combines TRBV7-2 with TRBJ2-5, with 8 bases aligning to TRBD1. V was clipped by 3 bases and J by 4 bases; unmatched bases: 4. The germline V gene encodes CDR1 SGHTA and CDR2 FQGNSA. The CDR3 loop spans 14 amino acids. The CDR3 protein is CASSFPDRGETQYF. The CDR3 coding sequence is TGTGCCAGCAGCTTTCCAGACAGGGGAGAGACCCAGTACTTC.

This clonotype was observed at least ten times. The V call is TRBV20-1, the J call TRBJ2-5, with TRBD1 matching 9 bases. CDR3 size: 13 residues. Trimming removed 6 bases from V and 5 bases from J; junction bases left unmatched: 7. CDR1 and CDR2 (germline): DFQATT, SNEGSKA (reference sequence). CDR3 loop: CSAAGQGRETQYF. As DNA, the CDR3 is TGCAGTGCAGCGGGACAGGGCAGGGAGACCCAGTACTTC.

The table lists this clonotype with many counts. The J gene is TRBJ1-1, the V gene TRBV12-3 or TRBV12-4, with D possibly matching TRBD1 (6 bases). V was pared by 5 bases and J by 2 bases, with 18 bases between. CDR3 size: 16 residues. The CDR3 DNA follows: TGTGCCAGCAGTCTTAGTTCACAGGGAATTAACACTGAAGCTTTCTTT. As protein: CASSLSSQGINTEAFF.

This clonotype was picked up many times. The rearrangement uses TRBV20-1 and TRBJ2-7; 9 bases line up with TRBD2. After removal of 3 bases from V and 0 bases from J, the junction contained 6 bases not matched to a gene. This CDR3 has 15 amino acids. From germline, CDR1 is DFQATT and CDR2 SNEGSKA (reference sequence). The CDR3 coding sequence is TGCAGTGCTAGTGGCCTAGCGGGGACCTCCTACGAGCAGTACTTC. Protein sequence: CSASGLAGTSYEQYF.

This clonotype was seen many times. The chain recombines TRBV5-1 with TRBJ1-5; D remains unclear. V shed 0 bases and J shed 0 bases, with 7 bases lying between them. Germline values: CDR1 SGHRS, CDR2 YFSETQ. The CDR3 covers 15 residues. Written as DNA, the CDR3 is TGCGCCAGCAGCTTGGTTGGAGATAGCAATCAGCCCCAGCATTTT. This translates into CASSLVGDSNQPQHF.